Here is one T cell receptor (beta chain) with its context. This clone was counted a few times. The antigen it binds to is not known. No quality values exist for individual bases; no much larger clone is one base distant. One collaborating source in Seattle enrolled patients while the patients were actively infected and followed the patients over time throughout the course of disease. Whole blood was collected in K2EDTA tubes by collaborating institutions according to the institutions' own protocols. For TCRbeta analysis, collaborators shipped samples as frozen whole blood, isolated PBMCs, or DNA extracted from either of those sample types. The source of the sample is a study of blood T cell repertoires in COVID-19 (TCRdb year 2020). Some background on the complete study: The collaborator samples originated in the United States, Italy and Spain and spanned the acute and convalescent phases of COVID-19. The repertoires were made available in a free public database intended to serve as a resource for research on the immune response to SARS-CoV-2. The samples were drawn from the first 160 participants of the ongoing ImmuneRACE study and from more than 1,000 subjects provided by 6 global collaborators. Deeply sampled blood TCRbeta repertoires from subjects exposed to, actively infected with, or recovered from COVID-19 were included in the dataset. The prospective study material was composed of cDNA or gDNA derived from T cells, B-cell-depleted T cells, or PBMCs. A de-identified subject ID, COVID-19 status, age in years and sex were almost always included in the sample metadata. Where HLA class I and class II types were available, the types were taken from metadata supplied by the sample provider, not from assay-based typing.

Results the study describes overall, beyond this receptor: How much clinical and demographic metadata was included differed by source and by participant, and the metadata was provided uncurated.

The immunoSEQ Assay, a bias-controlled multiplex PCR, was used to amplify TCRbeta CDR3 regions from genomic DNA. Turning to the authors' computational methods: Nucleated cell counts per sample were estimated from amplification of reference gene primers within the assay. To quantify the absolute abundance of each unique TCRbeta CDR3 rearrangement, sequence reads were collapsed and filtered. Productive Simpson clonality was computed per sample as the square root of Simpson's diversity index over productive rearrangements. What TCRdb holds here is the immuneACCESS table cut down to in-frame rearrangements. Part of the clones is not present; checked against another copy, under half of the missing clones reflect an unresolved V gene, and the others are unexplained. V, J and clone size are taken as reported in that table, and D and trimming were inferred from the DNA itself. The sample table shows under 250,000 clones, and 85% are seen once. The ten largest clonotypes hold approximately 5% of the sample.

A distance of 18 bases separates the germline ends of V and J, which lose 0 bases and 0 bases respectively. The CDR3 runs 20 residues from the cysteine to the phenylalanine. The sequence is cut down to CDR3 DNA, 60 bases in frame from base 1. The germline V gene encodes CDR1 LGHDT and CDR2 YNNKEL (reference sequence). Sequenced sample: peripheral blood. Recombination linked TRBV3-1 (or the pseudogene TRBV3-2) to TRBJ2-6; D gene: possibly TRBD1, on 9 matching bases. The origin of this receptor is a man aged 45-65 years with COVID-19, enrolled during active disease. The sequenced DNA: TGTGCCAGCAGCCAAGATCGGGGGGGGACAGGGACCTCTGGGGCCAACGTCCTGACTTTC. It is translated as CASSQDRGGTGTSGANVLTF.